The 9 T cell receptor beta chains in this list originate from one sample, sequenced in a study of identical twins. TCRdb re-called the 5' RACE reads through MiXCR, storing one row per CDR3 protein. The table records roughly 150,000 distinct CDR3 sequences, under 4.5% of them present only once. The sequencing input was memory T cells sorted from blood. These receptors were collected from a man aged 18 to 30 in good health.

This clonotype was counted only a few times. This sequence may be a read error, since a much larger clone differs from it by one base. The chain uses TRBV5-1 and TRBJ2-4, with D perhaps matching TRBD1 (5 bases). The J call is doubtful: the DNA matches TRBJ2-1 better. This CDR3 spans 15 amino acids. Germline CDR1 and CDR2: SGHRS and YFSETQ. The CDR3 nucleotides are TGCGCCAGCAGCTTAAGCTCAGGGATACAAAACATTCAGTTCTTC. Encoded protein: CASSLSSGIQNIQFF.

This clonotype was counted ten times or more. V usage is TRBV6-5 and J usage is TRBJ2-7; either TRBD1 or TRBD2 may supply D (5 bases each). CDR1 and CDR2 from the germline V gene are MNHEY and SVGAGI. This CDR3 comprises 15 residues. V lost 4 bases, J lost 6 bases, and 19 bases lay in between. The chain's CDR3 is CASSFVGTDCPEQYV. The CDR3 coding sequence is TGTGCCAGCAGTTTTGTTGGGACCGACTGCCCCGAGCAGTACGTC.

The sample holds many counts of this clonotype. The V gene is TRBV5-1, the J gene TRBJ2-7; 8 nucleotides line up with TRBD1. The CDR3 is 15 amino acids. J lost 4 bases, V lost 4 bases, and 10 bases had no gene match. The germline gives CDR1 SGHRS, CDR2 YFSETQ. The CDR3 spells CASSRTTGALYEQYF. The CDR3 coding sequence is TGCGCCAGCAGCCGAACGACAGGGGCGTTATACGAGCAGTACTTC.

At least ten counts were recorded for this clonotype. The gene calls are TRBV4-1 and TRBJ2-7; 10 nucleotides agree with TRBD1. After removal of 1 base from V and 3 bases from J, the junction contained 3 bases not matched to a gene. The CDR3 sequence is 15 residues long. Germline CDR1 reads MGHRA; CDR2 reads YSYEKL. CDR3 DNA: TGCGCCAGCAGCCAAGGACAGGGGGCGGTCTACGAGCAGTACGTC. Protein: CASSQGQGAVYEQYV.

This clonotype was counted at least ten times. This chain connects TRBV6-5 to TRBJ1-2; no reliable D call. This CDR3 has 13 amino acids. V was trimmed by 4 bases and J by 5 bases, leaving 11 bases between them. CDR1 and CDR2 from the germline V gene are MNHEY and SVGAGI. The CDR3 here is CASSLVPRYGYTF. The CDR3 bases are TGTGCCAGCAGTTTGGTCCCCCGGTATGGCTACACCTTC.

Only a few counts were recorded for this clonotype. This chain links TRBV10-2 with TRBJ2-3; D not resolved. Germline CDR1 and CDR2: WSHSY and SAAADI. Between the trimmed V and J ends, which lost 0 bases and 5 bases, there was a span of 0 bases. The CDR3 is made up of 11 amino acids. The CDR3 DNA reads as TGCGCCAGCAGTGAGTCAGATACGCAGTATTTT. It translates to CASSESDTQYF.

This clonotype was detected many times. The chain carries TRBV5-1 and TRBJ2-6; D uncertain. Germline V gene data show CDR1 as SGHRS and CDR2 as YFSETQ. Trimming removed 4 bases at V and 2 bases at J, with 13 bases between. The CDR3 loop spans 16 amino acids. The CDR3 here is CASSHDPGPGANVLTF. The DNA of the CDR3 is TGCGCCAGCAGCCACGACCCCGGGCCTGGGGCCAACGTCCTGACTTTC.

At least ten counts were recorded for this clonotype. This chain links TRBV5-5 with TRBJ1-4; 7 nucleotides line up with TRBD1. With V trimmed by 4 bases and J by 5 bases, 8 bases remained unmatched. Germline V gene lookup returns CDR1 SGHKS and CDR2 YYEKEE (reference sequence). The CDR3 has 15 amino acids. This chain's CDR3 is CASSTGTAENEKLFF. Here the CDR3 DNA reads TGTGCCAGCAGCACCGGGACAGCCGAGAATGAAAAACTGTTTTTT.

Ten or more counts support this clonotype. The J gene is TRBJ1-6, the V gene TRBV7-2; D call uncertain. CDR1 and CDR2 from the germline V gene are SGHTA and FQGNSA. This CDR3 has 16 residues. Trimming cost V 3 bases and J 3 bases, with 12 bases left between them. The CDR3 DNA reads TGTGCCAGCAGCTTTCCCAGCCGGATCTATAATTCACCCCTCCACTTT. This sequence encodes CASSFPSRIYNSPLHF.